This T cell receptor (beta chain) was observed in a study of blood T cell repertoires in COVID-19. Germline CDR1 is SGHNT and CDR2 is YENEEA. V lost 5 bases, J lost 2 bases, and 18 bases lay in between. The CDR3 contains 16 residues. In the study's own analysis: The authors estimated nucleated cell counts from reference gene primer amplification. Profiled with immunoSEQ multiplex PCR; TCRdb holds only in-frame clones, not every one. V and J calls plus clone size are reproduced from that table; the DNA served to infer D and trimming. The data hold just over 150,000 clones, with approximately 90% observed a single time.

The rearrangement uses TRBV11-3 and TRBJ1-2; D perhaps matches TRBD1 (6 bases). The TCR comes from a woman aged 50 to 65 who had recovered from COVID-19. The sequencing sample was made of PBMCs or T cells enriched from blood (not recorded which). CDR3 sequence reads: CASSPSLGQRNYGYTF. The CDR3 coding sequence is TGTGCCAGCAGCCCTTCCCTTGGACAGAGAAACTATGGCTACACCTTC.